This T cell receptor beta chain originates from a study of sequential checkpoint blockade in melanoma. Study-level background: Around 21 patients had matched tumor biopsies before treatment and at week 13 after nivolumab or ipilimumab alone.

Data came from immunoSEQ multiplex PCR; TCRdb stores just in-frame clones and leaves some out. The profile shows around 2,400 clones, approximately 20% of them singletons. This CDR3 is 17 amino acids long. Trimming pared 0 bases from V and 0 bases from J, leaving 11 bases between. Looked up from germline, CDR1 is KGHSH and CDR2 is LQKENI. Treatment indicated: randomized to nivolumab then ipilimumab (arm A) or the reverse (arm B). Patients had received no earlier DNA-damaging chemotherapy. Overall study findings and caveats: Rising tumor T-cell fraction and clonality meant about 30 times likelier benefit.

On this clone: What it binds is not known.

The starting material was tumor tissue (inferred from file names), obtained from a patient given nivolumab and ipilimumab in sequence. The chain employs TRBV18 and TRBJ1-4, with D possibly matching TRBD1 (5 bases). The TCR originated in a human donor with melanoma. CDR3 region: CASSPPGQLTTNEKLFF. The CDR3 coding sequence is TGTGCCAGCTCACCACCGGGGCAGCTTACAACTAATGAAAAACTGTTTTTT.